The 18 T cell receptor beta chains below come from one sample, sequenced in a study of blood T cell repertoires in COVID-19. Method: immunoSEQ multiplex PCR; TCRdb's copy keeps in-frame clones and lacks some. The sample holds roughly 47,000 clones, 75% to 90% seen once. The sequencing sample was made of peripheral blood. The receptors come from a man over 45 with acute or convalescent COVID-19.

This sequence joins TRBV5-1 and TRBJ1-1, with D hard to call. Per the germline V gene, CDR1 is SGHRS and CDR2 is YFSETQ. The germline V and J ends were trimmed by 0 bases and 6 bases, with 18 bases remaining between them. The CDR3 is 16 amino acids. This CDR3 is CASSLALEVRSSEAFF. CDR3 sequence (DNA): TGCGCCAGCAGCTTGGCCTTGGAGGTCAGGTCGTCTGAAGCTTTCTTT.

CDR3 sequence reads: CASSYSMGLNTEAFF. CDR3 DNA sequence: TGTGCCAGCAGTTACTCGATGGGGCTGAACACTGAAGCTTTCTTT. V gene TRBV6-6 combines with J gene TRBJ1-1, with D tentatively TRBD1 (5 bases). CDR3 length: 15 amino acids. V lost 0 bases and J lost 0, with 8 bases in between. CDR1 and CDR2 from the germline V gene are MNHNY and SVGAGI (reference sequence).

The chain employs TRBV11-3 and TRBJ2-5, with a tentative D call TRBD1 (5 bases). Germline-derived CDR1 and CDR2 are SGHNT and YENEEA. V was shortened by 0 bases and J by 2 bases, with 10 bases between the two germline ends. The CDR3 is 15 residues long. CDR3 protein: CASSLDGAGQETQYF. The CDR3 nucleotides are TGTGCCAGCAGCTTAGATGGGGCAGGACAAGAGACCCAGTACTTC.

The rearrangement uses TRBV7-2 and TRBJ1-1; tentatively, D is TRBD1 (6 bases). Germline V CDR1 and CDR2: SGHTA, FQGNSA. This CDR3 region has 13 residues. V was cut by 4 bases and J by 7 bases, with 13 bases left in between. The CDR3 is CASSSGNRVEAFF. For the CDR3, the DNA is TGTGCCAGCAGCTCCGGAAACAGGGTTGAAGCTTTCTTT. Looking up the rest from reference TRBV7-2 and TRBJ1-1 gives the full variable domain: GAGVSQSPSNKVTEKGKDVELRCDPISGHTALYWYRQSLGQGLEFLIYFQGNSAPDKSGLPSDRFSAERTGGSVSTLTIQRTQQEDSAVYLCASSSGNRVEAFFGQGTRLTVV.

The V and J genes are TRBV2 and TRBJ1-6, with a possible D match to TRBD1 (5 bases). CDR3 length: 10 amino acids. Germline V gene sequence: CDR1 SNHLY, CDR2 FYNNEI. Trimming removed 6 bases at V and 14 bases at J, with 8 bases between. CDR3 loop: CASREGTLHF. The CDR3 DNA reads as TGTGCCAGCAGGGAGGGGACCCTCCACTTT.

The chain recombines TRBV7-9 with TRBJ2-1, with 9 bases fitting TRBD1. CDR3 length equals 14 residues. Losses at the gene ends were 1 base for V and 8 bases for J; bases not matched to a gene: 3. Germline-derived CDR1 and CDR2 are SEHNR and FQNEAQ (reference sequence). The CDR3 loop reads CASSLVGQGDEQFF. As DNA, the CDR3 is TGTGCCAGCAGCTTAGTGGGACAGGGCGATGAGCAGTTCTTC.

As concerns this clone: One end of the junction varies from germline; a read error may be responsible. V usage is TRBV5-1 and J usage is TRBJ2-7; 10 nucleotides line up with TRBD2. The CDR3 is 18 residues long. From germline, CDR1 is SGHRS and CDR2 YFSETQ. As DNA, the CDR3 is TGTGCCAGCAGCTTGGCGGCTAGCGGGAGTGGGAGCTCCTACGAGCAGTACTTC. Amino acid sequence: CASSLAASGSGSSYEQYF.

The CDR3 protein is CASSLRETTNEKLFF. The CDR3 DNA sequence: TGTGCCAGCAGCTTACGGGAGACAACTAATGAAAAACTGTTTTTT. The V gene is TRBV7-2, the J gene TRBJ1-4; D remains unclear. The CDR3 is 15 amino acids. Trimming took 2 bases from V and 0 from J, leaving 7 bases between them. CDR1 and CDR2 (germline): SGHTA, FQGNSA.

The V call is TRBV24-1, the J call TRBJ2-1; TRBD1 agrees at 7 bases. This CDR3 comprises 16 residues. The ends lost 3 bases at V and 2 bases at J; junction bases unmatched: 6. The V gene's germline CDR1 is KGHDR and CDR2 SFDVKD. CDR3 coding DNA: TGTGCCACCAGTGATCCCGGGACAGTACCCTACAATGAGCAGTTCTTC. It translates to CATSDPGTVPYNEQFF.

The gene calls are TRBV10-3 and TRBJ2-7; D unresolved. Germline V CDR1 and CDR2: ENHRY, SYGVKD. The CDR3 has 12 amino acids. Trimming took off 6 bases at V and 3 bases at J, with 9 bases between the two ends. Here the CDR3 DNA reads TGTGCCATCAGAGACACTGGCTACGAGCAGTACTTC. Its protein is CAIRDTGYEQYF.

The CDR3, as DNA: TGTGCCAGTAGTACCCCGAGACAGGGGAAGTCAAAACAGTACTTC. Protein product: CASSTPRQGKSKQYF. The V and J genes are TRBV19 and TRBJ2-7; 8 positions agree with TRBD1. The CDR3 has 15 amino acids. The junction had 15 bases not matched to a gene; V was cut back by 4 bases and J by 10 bases. Looked up from germline, CDR1 is LNHDA and CDR2 is SQIVND (reference sequence). Based on the CDR3 plus reference TRBV19 and TRBJ2-7, the full variable domain is DGGITQSPKYLFRKEGQNVTLSCEQNLNHDAMYWYRQDPGQGLRLIYYSQIVNDFQKGDIAEGYSVSREKKESFPLTVTSAQKNPTAFYLCASSTPRQGKSKQYFGPGTRLTVT.

This sequence joins TRBV6-2 or TRBV6-3 and TRBJ2-5; 7 positions agree with TRBD1. Germline lookup yields CDR1 MNHEY and CDR2 SVGEGT. This CDR3 contains 16 residues. V was pared by 2 bases and J by 5 bases, with 11 bases of the junction left unmatched. CDR3 nucleotides: TGTGCCAGCAGTTACCGGAACAGGGGAATTCGGGAGACCCAGTACTTC. It is translated as CASSYRNRGIRETQYF.

This chain links TRBV19 with TRBJ1-2, with 8 bases fitting TRBD1. Germline values: CDR1 LNHDA, CDR2 SQIVND (reference sequence). The CDR3 length is 13 residues. The V gene end was trimmed by 10 bases and the J gene end by 7 bases; junction bases not matched to a gene: 11. The CDR3 loop reads CATVGQGFSGYTF. CDR3 DNA sequence: TGTGCCACCGTCGGACAGGGATTCTCTGGCTACACCTTC.

V usage is TRBV9 and J usage is TRBJ2-1; tentatively, D is TRBD1 (6 bases). Germline V CDR1 and CDR2: SGDLS, YYNGEE. This CDR3 is built from 15 residues. V shed 2 bases and J shed 10 bases, with 19 bases lying between them. CDR3 in amino acids: CASSVTHRAEFEQFF. For the CDR3, the DNA is TGTGCCAGCAGCGTCACTCACAGGGCCGAGTTCGAGCAGTTCTTC.

The chain has TRBV5-4 and TRBJ1-5, with D unclear. Trimming left V 0 bases short and J 3 bases short, with 7 bases between. The germline V gene has CDR1 SGHNT and CDR2 YYREEE (reference sequence). The CDR3 is 14 amino acids. The chain's CDR3 is CASSLAGDNQPQHF. In DNA form, the CDR3 reads TGTGCCAGCAGCTTGGCGGGAGACAATCAGCCCCAGCATTTT.

This sequence joins TRBV7-3 and TRBJ2-7; TRBD2 matches at 7 bases. Looked up from germline, CDR1 is SGHTA and CDR2 is FQGTGA. Trimming cost V 5 bases and J 3 bases; bases outside gene matches: 7. The length of the CDR3 is 14 residues. The CDR3 sequence is CASSPDGGFYEQYF. CDR3 nucleotides: TGTGCCAGCAGCCCCGACGGGGGGTTCTACGAGCAGTACTTC. The full variable domain, with the rest looked up from reference TRBV7-3 and TRBJ2-7, is GAGVSQTPSNKVTEKGKYVELRCDPISGHTALYWYRQSLGQGPEFLIYFQGTGAADDSGLPNDRFFAVRPEGSVSTLKIQRTERGDSAVYLCASSPDGGFYEQYFGPGTRLTVT.

Remarks on this clone: Relative to the germline gene, one junction end is altered; a read error may explain this. This chain joins TRBV7-9 and TRBJ2-5; TRBD1 is a possible D gene (5 bases). The CDR3 length is 12 residues. Germline CDR1 is SEHNR and CDR2 is FQNEAQ (reference sequence). The CDR3 here is CASSLTGEAQYF. The CDR3 DNA follows: TGTGCCAGCAGCTTAACAGGAGAGGCCCAGTACTTC. The full variable domain, in which reference TRBV7-9 and TRBJ2-5 provide the parts outside the CDR3, is DTGVSQNPRHKITKRGQNVTFRCDPISEHNRLYWYRQTLGQGPEFLTYFQNEAQLEKSRLLSDRFSAERPKGSFSTLEIQRTEQGDSAMYLCASSLTGEAQYFGPGTRLLVL.

The CDR3 region is CASSPPEVAGETQYF. Here the CDR3 DNA reads TGTGCCAGCTCACCGCCCGAAGTAGCGGGGGAGACCCAGTACTTC. The chain has TRBV18 and TRBJ2-5; 8 nucleotides line up with TRBD2. From germline, CDR1 is KGHSH and CDR2 LQKENI. The CDR3 sequence is 15 residues long. V lost 3 bases, J lost 5 bases, and 8 bases stayed unmatched.